This T cell receptor beta chain was sequenced for a study of naive and memory T cell subsets. This clonotype was seen only a few times. Its antigen is not identified. Study observations and caveats: Between naive and memory subsets, TCR abundance power law exponents differed. From naive to CM, EM and EMRA, diversity decreased and Gini increased.

From the second PCR step, alpha and beta chains were amplified apart. Two oligonucleotides, mixed equimolar, formed the beta constant-region primer covering TRBC1 and TRBC2. The cDNA 3' end received a ligated single-stranded oligonucleotide carrying the SP2 primer and a 12-nucleotide UMI. TCRdb fed the UMI-ligation and nested PCR reads into MiXCR, producing one record per CDR3 protein. The data show 150,000 or so distinct CDR3 sequences, approximately 15% seen once. This clonotype was obtained from a human donor in good health. Sequenced: naive CD4+ T cells from blood.

CDR3 residues: CASSLVRLGELFF. CDR3 nucleotides: TGTGCCAGCAGCTTAGTTAGACTCGGGGAGCTGTTTTTT. The chain recombines TRBV7-8 with TRBJ2-2; D is undetermined. The germline CDR1 and CDR2 sequences are SGHVS and FQNEAQ. V lost 1 base to trimming and J lost 7 bases, with 7 bases between them. The CDR3 totals 13 residues.